What follows describes a single TCR beta chain. Its antigen is as yet unknown. This sample stems from a study of Ad26.COV2.S vaccination and SARS-CoV-2 variants. Overall study results and limits: Vaccinees showed greater spike-specific TCR breadth than placebo recipients.

The treatment denotes: around 19 received Ad26.COV2.S at low or high dose, single or two shots; 5 received placebo; per-sample allocation not given. Sampling took place 63 days after the first vaccine or placebo injection. The J segment lost 9 bases and the V segment lost 4 bases, leaving 8 bases of the junction unmatched. The CDR3 contains 14 residues. From germline, CDR1 is GTSNPN and CDR2 SVGIG (reference sequence). The method was immunoSEQ multiplex PCR; TCRdb's version includes in-frame clones alone and lacks a portion of them. This table holds some 290,000 clones, 70% to 90% found once. This chain connects TRBV30 to TRBJ2-1; 11 bases line up with TRBD2. The receptor was derived from a person between 18 and 65 years old who received the Ad26.COV2.S COVID-19 vaccine or a placebo. The sequencing used peripheral blood, collected in a trial of Ad26.COV2.S vaccine versus placebo. CDR3 bases: TGTGCCTGGAAAATAGCGGGGGGGTCCTTTGAGCAGTTCTTC. Translation: CAWKIAGGSFEQFF.